This TCR beta chain originates from a study of cytomegalovirus exposure and HLA in healthy donors. The study's findings and limits: When presence/absence was analysed, sequencing depth was taken to be roughly uniform across donors. Using the classifier, cytomegalovirus status was reportedly diagnosed with high specificity and sensitivity. In a later analysis, CMV-associated beta chains were mostly HLA-associated, it appeared.

About this clone itself: Its antigen is not known.

The primer mix had 60 Vbeta and 13 Jbeta primers. Profiled with immunoSEQ multiplex PCR; TCRdb holds only in-frame clones, not every one. The repertoire holds fewer than 110,000 clones, 77% seen once, with 4.2% in the top ten. Trimming removed 2 bases from V and 8 bases from J, with 18 bases in between. CDR1 MGHRA and CDR2 YSYEKL come from the germline V gene. The CDR3 covers 16 residues. Sequencing input: PBMCs. This receptor was obtained from a male donor in good health and CMV-seronegative. The V call is TRBV4-1, the J call TRBJ1-4, with a possible D match to TRBD1 (6 bases). CDR3 region: CASSQSGDIRREKLFF. As DNA, the CDR3 is TGCGCCAGCAGCCAATCAGGGGACATTCGGCGGGAAAAACTGTTTTTT.